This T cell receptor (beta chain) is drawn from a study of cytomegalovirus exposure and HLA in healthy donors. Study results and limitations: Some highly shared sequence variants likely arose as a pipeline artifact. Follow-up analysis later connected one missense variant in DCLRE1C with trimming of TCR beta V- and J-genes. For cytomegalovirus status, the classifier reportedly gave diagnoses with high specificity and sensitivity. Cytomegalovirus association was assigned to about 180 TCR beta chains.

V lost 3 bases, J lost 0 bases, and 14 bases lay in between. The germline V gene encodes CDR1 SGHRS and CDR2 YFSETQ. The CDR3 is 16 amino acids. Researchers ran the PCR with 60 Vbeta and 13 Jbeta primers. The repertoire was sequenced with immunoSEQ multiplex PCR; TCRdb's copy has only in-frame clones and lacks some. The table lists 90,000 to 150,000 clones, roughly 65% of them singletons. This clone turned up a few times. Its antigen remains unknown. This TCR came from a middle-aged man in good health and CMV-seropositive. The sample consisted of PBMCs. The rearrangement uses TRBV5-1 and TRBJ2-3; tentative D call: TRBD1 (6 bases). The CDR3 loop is CASSSLTGPSTDTQYF. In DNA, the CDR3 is TGCGCCAGCAGCTCCCTAACAGGGCCTAGCACAGATACGCAGTATTTT.